This entry lists 23 T cell receptor beta chains sequenced from one sample in a study of cytomegalovirus exposure and HLA in healthy donors. Both 60 Vbeta primers and 13 Jbeta primers went into the PCR. Some clones are missing from TCRdb's copy, which holds only in-frame ones; the method was immunoSEQ multiplex PCR. The table records some 110,000 clones, about 13% of them present only once. The sample taken for sequencing was PBMCs. Every receptor here comes from a man aged 40-50 years in good health and CMV-seropositive.

This clone was recorded a few times. V and J are TRBV19 and TRBJ2-7, with TRBD2 matching 11 bases. J lost 1 base, V lost 4 bases, and 6 bases had no gene match. The CDR3 is 16 amino acids. Germline V gene lookup returns CDR1 LNHDA and CDR2 SQIVND (reference sequence). The CDR3, as DNA: TGTGCCAGTAGTAAAGCCGGGACTAGCGGTTCCTACGAGCAGTACTTC. It codes for CASSKAGTSGSYEQYF.

The chain couples TRBV6-1 to TRBJ2-7; the match to TRBD2 covers 14 bases. Looked up from germline, CDR1 is MNHNS and CDR2 is SASEGT. The CDR3 sequence is 16 residues long. J lost 7 bases, V lost 3 bases, and 8 bases had no gene match. For the CDR3, the DNA is TGTGCCAGCAGTGAGTTTGGGACTAGCGGGAGTGGAGAGCAGTACTTC. It is translated as CASSEFGTSGSGEQYF.

As DNA, the CDR3 is TGCGCCAGCCTCGGCACAGCCCTCACCGGGGAGCTGTTTTTT. Encoded protein: CASLGTALTGELFF. The rearrangement uses TRBV10-2 and TRBJ2-2; D is unresolved. The CDR3 is 14 residues long. The germline V and J ends were trimmed by 8 bases and 4 bases, with 14 bases remaining between them. CDR1 and CDR2 from the germline V gene are WSHSY and SAAADI.

J is TRBJ2-7 and V is TRBV6-5; 10 bases are a match to TRBD2. The CDR3 loop spans 15 amino acids. The germline V gene encodes CDR1 MNHEY and CDR2 SVGAGI. Trimming at V came to 0 bases and at J to 3 bases, leaving 2 bases not matched to a gene. The CDR3 DNA is TGTGCCAGCAGTTACTCAGGACTAGCGGTCTACGAGCAGTACTTC. This sequence encodes CASSYSGLAVYEQYF.

The chain couples TRBV20-1 to TRBJ2-7, with D unclear. The CDR3 covers 11 residues. V lost 0 bases and J lost 2, with 2 bases in between. The germline CDR1 and CDR2 sequences are DFQATT and SNEGSKA (reference sequence). This CDR3 is CSARDTYEQYF. The CDR3 bases are TGCAGTGCTAGAGACACCTACGAGCAGTACTTC.

This clone was recorded at least ten times. The conserved final phenylalanine or tryptophan is absent from the CDR3, which likely points to a read error. Additional DNA sequences in this sample encode the identical CDR3. The chain couples TRBV10-2 to TRBJ2-2, with 7 bases that match TRBD2. CDR1 and CDR2 (germline): WSHSY, SAAADI. This CDR3 is built from 16 residues. This CDR3 is CDSSESGQGGTGELFL. In nucleotides, the CDR3 is TGCGACAGCAGTGAGTCTGGGCAGGGAGGGACCGGGGAGCTGTTTTTG.

Here the CDR3 reads CASSMTVSYEQYF. The CDR3 DNA reads as TGTGCCAGTAGTATGACAGTCTCCTACGAGCAGTACTTC. The chain recombines TRBV19 with TRBJ2-7; the D gene is possibly TRBD1 (5 bases). CDR3 size: 13 residues. The V gene's germline CDR1 is LNHDA and CDR2 SQIVND (reference sequence). Trimming took off 3 bases at V and 0 bases at J, with 6 bases between the two ends.

The chain is built from TRBV29-1 and TRBJ1-1; 7 bases agree with TRBD1. The germline V gene encodes CDR1 SQVTM and CDR2 ANQGSEA. The V gene end was trimmed by 4 bases and the J gene end by 7 bases; junction bases not matched to a gene: 6. The CDR3 totals 12 residues. The CDR3 DNA sequence: TGCAGCGTTGGAGACAGGGTAGGTGAAGCTTTCTTT. Translation gives CSVGDRVGEAFF.

The chain combines TRBV6-5 with TRBJ1-2; D possibly corresponds to TRBD1 (6 bases). The germline gives CDR1 MNHEY, CDR2 SVGAGI. This CDR3 region has 12 residues. Trimming took off 6 bases at V and 8 bases at J, with 13 bases between the two ends. The CDR3: CASSTGTGGYTF. CDR3 DNA: TGTGCCAGCAGCACAGGGACGGGCGGCTACACCTTC.

This clone was seen a few times. The chain recombines TRBV30 with TRBJ1-1; D is perhaps TRBD1 (5 bases). V lost 8 bases and J lost 0, with 22 bases in between. Germline V gene lookup returns CDR1 GTSNPN and CDR2 SVGIG (reference sequence). The CDR3 sequence is 16 residues long. CDR3 in amino acids: CAGKGLRTPMNTEAFF. The CDR3 DNA reads as TGTGCCGGTAAGGGTCTACGGACACCCATGAACACTGAAGCTTTCTTT.

This clone was seen more than once but under ten times. This chain uses TRBV10-3 with TRBJ2-2; D is perhaps TRBD1 (5 bases). Germline V gene lookup returns CDR1 ENHRY and CDR2 SYGVKD. V was trimmed by 3 bases and J by 0 bases, leaving 5 bases between them. There are 14 residues in the CDR3. In DNA form, the CDR3 reads TGTGCCATCAGTGACAGGGCGAACACCGGGGAGCTGTTTTTT. It encodes CAISDRANTGELFF.

The chain links TRBV11-2 to TRBJ2-2; 7 bases line up with TRBD1. Germline trimming cut 4 bases from V and 10 bases from J; bases unmatched to any gene: 21. The CDR3 runs 18 residues. CDR1 and CDR2 (germline): SGHAT, FQNNGV. The CDR3 DNA follows: TGTGCCAGCAGCTCCCATATAAAACAGGGGTCACCACCCGAGGAGCTGTTTTTT. Residues: CASSSHIKQGSPPEELFF.

Here the CDR3 reads CASSSRESSNQPQHF. The CDR3, as DNA: TGCGCCAGCAGCTCAAGGGAGTCTAGCAATCAGCCCCAGCATTTT. V and J are TRBV4-1 and TRBJ1-5; D unclear. The CDR3 has 15 residues. The V end lost 5 bases, the J end lost 0 bases, and 11 bases lay between the germline ends. Germline V lookup: CDR1 MGHRA, CDR2 YSYEKL.

In this sample, this clone turned up a few times. The J gene is TRBJ2-5, the V gene TRBV10-1, with 8 bases lining up with TRBD2. This CDR3 has 15 residues. Germline assignment: CDR1 WNHNN and CDR2 SYGVQD (reference sequence). The J segment lost 4 bases and the V segment lost 4 bases, leaving 8 bases of the junction unmatched. The CDR3 here is CASSATGGPGETQYF. CDR3 sequence (DNA): TGCGCCAGCAGTGCGACGGGAGGGCCGGGAGAGACCCAGTACTTC.

The chain recombines TRBV7-3 with TRBJ2-3; possible D gene TRBD2, 6 bases. V lost 0 bases to trimming and J lost 0 bases, with 13 bases between them. The CDR3 contains 17 residues. Per germline, CDR1 SGHTA and CDR2 FQGTGA. For the CDR3, the DNA is TGTGCCAGCAGCTTAACGGCGGGGCCCTCTAGCACAGATACGCAGTATTTT. Translated, it gives CASSLTAGPSSTDTQYF.

This clone was counted between two and nine times. The V and J genes are TRBV29-1 and TRBJ2-3, with TRBD1 identical over 7 bases. With 1 base clipped from V and 3 bases from J, the junction kept 7 bases outside the gene matches. Germline CDR1 SQVTM, CDR2 ANQGSEA. CDR3 size: 15 residues. The CDR3 region is CSVEGTGGSTDTQYF. CDR3 bases: TGCAGCGTTGAAGGGACAGGTGGTAGTACAGATACGCAGTATTTT.

This clone was counted between two and nine times. The chain is built from TRBV7-2 and TRBJ2-7; the match to TRBD2 covers 8 bases. This CDR3 contains 14 residues. The germline V gene has CDR1 SGHTA and CDR2 FQGNSA. The V gene end was trimmed by 4 bases and the J gene end by 5 bases; junction bases not matched to a gene: 7. The CDR3 region is CASSYSGRDDEQYF. CDR3 bases: TGTGCCAGCAGCTACAGCGGGAGAGACGACGAGCAGTACTTC.

This clone was picked up a small number of times. V usage is TRBV6-5 and J usage is TRBJ2-3; D uncertain. Trimming pared 4 bases from V and 10 bases from J, leaving 15 bases between. CDR3 size: 13 residues. The germline V gene encodes CDR1 MNHEY and CDR2 SVGAGI. CDR3 region: CASSSAASGAQYF. CDR3 nucleotides: TGTGCCAGCAGTTCCGCCGCTTCAGGTGCGCAGTATTTT.

This clone appeared a few times. The rearrangement links TRBV4-1 to TRBJ2-3; D is uncertain. The germline V and J ends were trimmed by 0 bases and 6 bases, with 7 bases remaining between them. This CDR3 is built from 13 residues. Germline CDR1 MGHRA, CDR2 YSYEKL. The CDR3: CASSQDPRDTQYF. The CDR3 DNA follows: TGCGCCAGCAGCCAAGACCCCAGGGATACGCAGTATTTT.

This chain uses TRBV6-1 with TRBJ1-1; D gene ambiguous. From germline, CDR1 is MNHNS and CDR2 SASEGT. The CDR3 runs 14 residues. Trimming took 2 bases from V and 5 from J, leaving 12 bases between them. CDR3 coding DNA: TGTGCCAGCAGTGAATTGCCGGGAGATACTGAAGCTTTCTTT. This gives the protein CASSELPGDTEAFF.

This clone was picked up a small number of times. The chain combines TRBV13 with TRBJ2-2; 10 nucleotides align to TRBD1. This CDR3 spans 17 amino acids. Germline CDR1 is PRHDT and CDR2 is FYEKMQ (reference sequence). The junction had 7 bases not matched to a gene; V was cut back by 2 bases and J by 4 bases. The CDR3 DNA reads TGTGCCAGCAGCTTATCCCCGGGACAGGGGACCACCGGGGAGCTGTTTTTT. Protein: CASSLSPGQGTTGELFF.

The chain is built from TRBV10-3 and TRBJ2-2; TRBD2 matches 10 bases. J was trimmed by 4 bases and V by 6 bases; bases with no gene match: 8. Germline values: CDR1 ENHRY, CDR2 SYGVKD. This CDR3 has 16 amino acids. The CDR3 loop reads CAISRGLARSTGELFF. CDR3 sequence (DNA): TGTGCCATCAGCCGGGGACTAGCGAGGAGCACCGGGGAGCTGTTTTTT.

This clone was recorded a few times. The J gene is TRBJ1-4, the V gene TRBV6-1; a possible D gene is TRBD1 (5 bases). Trimming pared 6 bases from V and 16 bases from J, leaving 18 bases between. There are 12 residues in the CDR3. The germline V gene encodes CDR1 MNHNS and CDR2 SASEGT. This CDR3 is CASRGVGGVEFF. The DNA of the CDR3 is TGTGCCAGCAGGGGGGTTGGAGGGGTGGAGTTTTTT.